The subject of this entry is one T cell receptor (beta chain). This sample was taken from a study of Graves' ophthalmopathy and Graves' hyperthyroidism. Germline CDR1 and CDR2: DFQATT and SNEGSKA (reference sequence). The length of the CDR3 is 16 residues. Trimming took 0 bases from V and 5 from J; bases not matched to a gene: 7. The sequenced template was RNA, covering the TCR beta CDR3 region. In the first round, RT-PCR was carried out with HTBI primers, and a multiplex PCR formed the second round. TCRdb reprocessed the multiplex PCR reads with MiXCR, giving one entry per CDR3 protein. The top ten hold approximately 6.9% of the sample, which has about 620,000 distinct CDR3 sequences, roughly 20% seen once.

The genes are TRBV20-1 and TRBJ2-5; 12 bases align to TRBD2. What was sequenced was peripheral blood. This sequence was found in a woman aged 18-29 years with stable Graves' hyperthyroidism. Some clones in this sample may be carry-over from other donors' samples. Written as DNA, the CDR3 is TGCAGTGCTAGAGAGGAGGGACTAGCGGGCTCGGAGACCCAGTACTTC. This codes for CSAREEGLAGSETQYF.